Shown below are 3 T cell receptor beta chains from a single sample sequenced in a study of T cell responses to AZD1222 COVID-19 vaccine. Here immunoSEQ multiplex PCR was the method, and the copy in TCRdb shows in-frame clones only, minus some. The sample comprises 130,000 or so clones, 90% of which are singletons, and 6.9% rests with the top ten. The sequences come from peripheral blood, collected on day 0 of AZD1222 vaccination. The source is an adult in good health.

The chain uses TRBV2 and TRBJ2-7; D might be TRBD1 (6 bases). In germline, CDR1 is SNHLY, CDR2 FYNNEI. Trimming removed 7 bases from V and 4 bases from J, with 11 bases in between. This CDR3 is built from 12 residues. This CDR3 reads CASTARGYEQYF. In DNA, the CDR3 is TGTGCCAGCACCGCCAGGGGTTACGAGCAGTACTTC.

The genes are TRBV7-2 and TRBJ1-2; D is unresolved. Germline CDR1 and CDR2: SGHTA and FQGNSA. The CDR3 covers 14 residues. V was trimmed by 5 bases and J by 2 bases, leaving 12 bases between them. CDR3 sequence (DNA): TGTGCCAGCAGCCCAAGACGGGTGAACTATGGCTACACCTTC. As protein: CASSPRRVNYGYTF.

This sequence joins TRBV7-3 and TRBJ2-3, with 9 positions matching TRBD1. There are 15 residues in the CDR3. Trimming cost V 3 bases and J 1 base; bases outside gene matches: 2. Germline CDR1 and CDR2: SGHTA and FQGTGA. The CDR3 spells CASSLRTGGTDTQYF. The CDR3 DNA reads as TGTGCCAGCAGCTTGAGGACAGGGGGCACAGATACGCAGTATTTT.